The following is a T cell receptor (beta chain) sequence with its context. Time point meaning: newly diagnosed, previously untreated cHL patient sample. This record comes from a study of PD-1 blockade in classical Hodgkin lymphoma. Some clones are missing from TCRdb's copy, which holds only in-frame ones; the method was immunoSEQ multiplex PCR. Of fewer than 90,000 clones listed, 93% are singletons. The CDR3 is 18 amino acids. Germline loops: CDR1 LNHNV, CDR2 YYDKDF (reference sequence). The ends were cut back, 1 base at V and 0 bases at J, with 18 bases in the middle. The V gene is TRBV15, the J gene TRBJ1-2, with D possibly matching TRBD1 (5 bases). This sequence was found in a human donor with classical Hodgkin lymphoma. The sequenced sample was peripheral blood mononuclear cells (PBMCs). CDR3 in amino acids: CATSRVRDLPSPNYGYTF. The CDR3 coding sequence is TGTGCCACCAGCAGAGTACGGGACCTTCCATCTCCTAACTATGGCTACACCTTC.